Listed below are T cell receptor beta chains from one sample, sequenced in a study of regulatory dendritic cells for organ transplantation. For these TCRs, the target antigens are not known. Assay used: immunoSEQ multiplex PCR; TCRdb lists only in-frame clones, some missing. Counted here are approximately 12,000 clones, 74% occurring once; the ten biggest clones make up over 0.55%. Sequencing was performed on naive CD4+ T cells from blood cultured with regulatory dendritic cells. All receptors come from a human donor in good health. Each CDR3 is given with its conserved first and last residue. Fields, in order: D gene, clone size, J gene, V gene, CDR3 protein, CDR3 DNA. A D gene is named only where the DNA matches it firmly. Part of the rows lack a size; the others show once, few, many or a class for expanded clones.

TRBD2 few TRBJ2-1 TRBV7-9 CASSLRTSGYNEQFF TGTGCCAGCAGCTTAAGGACTAGCGGGTACAATGAGCAGTTCTTC
TRBD1 NA TRBJ1-1 TRBV4-3 CASSRMTGHEAFF TGCGCCAGCAGCCGCATGACAGGGCATGAAGCTTTCTTT
NA NA TRBJ1-1 TRBV19 CASSIGAGGRTEAFF TGTGCCAGTAGTATAGGAGCGGGGGGAAGGACTGAAGCTTTCTTT
TRBD1 NA TRBJ1-2 TRBV28 CASSLGAGTGVVYGYTF TGTGCCAGCAGTTTAGGGGCCGGGACAGGGGTTGTCTATGGCTACACCTTC
TRBD1 NA TRBJ2-2 TRBV10-3 CAISDGQGARTGELFF TGTGCCATCAGTGACGGACAGGGGGCGCGAACCGGGGAGCTGTTTTTT
TRBD2 NA TRBJ2-1 TRBV10-3 CAITAGGSSYNEQFF TGTGCCATCACGGCGGGGGGGAGCTCCTACAATGAGCAGTTCTTC
NA few TRBJ2-7 TRBV6-5 CASSYDSLPSYEQYF TGTGCCAGCAGTTACGACAGCTTACCCTCCTACGAGCAGTACTTC
NA few TRBJ1-1 TRBV7-2 CASSQNRVTEAFF TGTGCCAGCAGCCAAAACAGGGTAACTGAAGCTTTCTTT
NA few TRBJ1-1 TRBV7-2 CASSPPGGWDTEAFF TGTGCCAGCAGCCCCCCGGGGGGATGGGACACTGAAGCTTTCTTT
TRBD2 NA TRBJ2-3 TRBV10-3 CAIQPHRTSGADTQYF TGTGCCATCCAGCCGCACCGGACTAGCGGGGCAGATACGCAGTATTTT
NA NA TRBJ2-1 TRBV5-1 CASSLVPTTPNEQFF TGCGCCAGCAGCTTGGTACCCACAACCCCCAATGAGCAGTTCTTC